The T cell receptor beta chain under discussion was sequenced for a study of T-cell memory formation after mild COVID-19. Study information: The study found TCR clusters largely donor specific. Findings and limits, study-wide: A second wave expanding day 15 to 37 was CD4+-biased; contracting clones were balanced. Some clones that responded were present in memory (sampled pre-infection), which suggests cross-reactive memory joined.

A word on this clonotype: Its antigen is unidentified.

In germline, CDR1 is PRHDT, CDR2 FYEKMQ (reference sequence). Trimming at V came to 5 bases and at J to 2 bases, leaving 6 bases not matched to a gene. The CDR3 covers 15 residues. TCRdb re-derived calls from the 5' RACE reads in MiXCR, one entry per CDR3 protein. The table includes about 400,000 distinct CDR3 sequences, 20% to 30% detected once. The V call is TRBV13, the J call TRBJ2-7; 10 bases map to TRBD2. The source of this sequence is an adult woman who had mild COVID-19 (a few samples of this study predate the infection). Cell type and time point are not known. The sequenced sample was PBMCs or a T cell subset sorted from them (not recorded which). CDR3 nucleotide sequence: TGTGCCAGCAGCCTCAGCGGGGGGGCCGCCTACGAGCAGTACTTC. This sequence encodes CASSLSGGAAYEQYF.